This T cell receptor beta chain was retrieved from a study of T cell responses to AZD1222 COVID-19 vaccine. Study results and caveats: No repertoire was sampled before or during the peak T cell response, only after it. Reportedly, nearly half the spike-specific TCRs target unmutated variant regions. Females made up more of the donors, who were largely white British, and clonal diversity may have come out too low. Recipients of AZD1222 seropositive at baseline numbered only 6 or 7.

Sequencing used immunoSEQ multiplex PCR; TCRdb keeps in-frame clones, though not all of them. There are fewer than 200,000 clones in the sample; roughly nine tenths occur only once, and about 1.7% lies in the top ten. This clone has a count of ten or more. Its target is not known. Sample: peripheral blood, taken 28 days after the second AZD1222 dose. The sequence came from an adult who received the AZD1222 COVID-19 vaccine.

The CDR3 spells CASSAGRDGYTF. In DNA form, the CDR3 reads TGTGCCAGCAGCGCGGGGAGGGATGGCTACACCTTC. The J gene is TRBJ1-2, the V gene TRBV7-8; D is ambiguous. CDR1 and CDR2 (germline): SGHVS, FQNEAQ. The CDR3 extends over 12 amino acids. Trimming stripped 5 bases from V and 6 bases from J, with 10 bases between.